This T cell receptor (beta chain) was captured in a study of CD8 T cells in ankylosing spondylitis. This clonotype has a handful of counts. Its target is unknown. This CDR3 is 15 amino acids long. The germline V gene encodes CDR1 SEHNR and CDR2 FQNEAQ (reference sequence). The trim removed 4 bases at V and 5 bases at J, leaving 10 bases unmatched. Whole-study results and caveats: Within peripheral blood, clones linked to disease were CD8+ and relatively rare.

By quantitative 5'-RACE with molecular barcodes, the TCR beta libraries were made. TCRdb itself ran the 5' RACE reads through MiXCR, one entry per CDR3 protein. The data hold 150,000 to 200,000 distinct CDR3 sequences, with roughly 10% observed a single time. This TCR was recovered from a male donor with ankylosing spondylitis or in good health (not recorded which). The chain links TRBV7-9 to TRBJ2-7, with 8 bases lining up with TRBD1. The specimen was blood, either unsorted or a sorted T cell fraction (not recorded which). CDR3 coding DNA: TGTGCCAGCAGCTACGTAGGACAGGGCCTTGACGAGCAGTACTTC. The encoded protein is CASSYVGQGLDEQYF.